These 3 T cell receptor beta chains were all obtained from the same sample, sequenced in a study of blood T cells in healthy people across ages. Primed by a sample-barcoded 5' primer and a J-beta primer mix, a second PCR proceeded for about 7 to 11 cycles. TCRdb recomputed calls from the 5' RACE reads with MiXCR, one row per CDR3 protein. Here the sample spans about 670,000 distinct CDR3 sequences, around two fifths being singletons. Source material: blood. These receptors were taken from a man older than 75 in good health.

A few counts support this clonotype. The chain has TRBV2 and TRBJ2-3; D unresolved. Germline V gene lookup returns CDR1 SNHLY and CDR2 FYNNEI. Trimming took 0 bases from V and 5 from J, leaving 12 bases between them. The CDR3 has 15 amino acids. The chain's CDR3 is CASSEAATSEDTQYF. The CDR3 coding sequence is TGTGCCAGCAGTGAAGCCGCGACGTCAGAAGATACGCAGTATTTT.

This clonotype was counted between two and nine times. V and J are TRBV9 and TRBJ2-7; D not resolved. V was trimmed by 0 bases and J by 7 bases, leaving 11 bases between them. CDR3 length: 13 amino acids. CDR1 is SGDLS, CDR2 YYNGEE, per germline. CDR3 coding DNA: TGTGCCAGCAGCGTAGCTACGGTGGGGGAGCAGTACTTC. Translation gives CASSVATVGEQYF.

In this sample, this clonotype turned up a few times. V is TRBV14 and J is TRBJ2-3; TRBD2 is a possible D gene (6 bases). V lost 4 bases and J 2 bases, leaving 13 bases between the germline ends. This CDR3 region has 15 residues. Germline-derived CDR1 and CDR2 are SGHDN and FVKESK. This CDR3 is CASSPFGGVTDTQYF. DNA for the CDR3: TGTGCCAGCAGCCCGTTCGGAGGGGTCACAGATACGCAGTATTTT. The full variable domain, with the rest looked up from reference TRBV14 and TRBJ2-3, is EAGVTQFPSHSVIEKGQTVTLRCDPISGHDNLYWYRRVMGKEIKFLLHFVKESKQDESGMPNNRFLAERTGGTYSTLKVQPAELEDSGVYFCASSPFGGVTDTQYFGPGTRLTVL.